This T cell receptor (beta chain) was recovered during a study of CD8+ T cells in alopecia areata. Whole-study results and caveats: Uncertain still, given a single nonresponder, is whether baseline CD8+ expansion links to response.

In each case, RNA was isolated and then reverse transcribed into cDNA as the sequencing template. Assay: immunoSEQ multiplex PCR; the TCRdb copy retains only in-frame clones and omits some. The sample lists 180,000 or so clones, roughly half seen once, with over 9% in the top ten. Sample treatment: oral pan-JAK inhibitor, 5-10 mg twice daily. Comments on this clone: Its antigen remains unidentified.

This TCR came from a human donor with alopecia areata. Sequenced material: CD8+ T cells sorted from blood, taken around week 54, from a patient treated with tofacitinib.

This CDR3 is CASSLLAGPDTQYF. The DNA of the CDR3 is TGTGCCAGCAGCTTACTGGCGGGGCCCGATACGCAGTATTTT. The V call is TRBV7-6, the J call TRBJ2-3; D may be TRBD2 (6 bases). The V and J ends lost 2 bases and 6 bases respectively, with 12 bases between them. CDR1 SGHVS and CDR2 FNYEAQ come from the germline V gene. The CDR3 is made up of 14 amino acids.